This T cell receptor beta chain derives from a study of vaccination effects on CD4 cells after COVID-19. Only in-frame clones appear in the TCRdb table, and some are missing; sequencing was by immunoSEQ multiplex PCR. Among about 24,000 clones listed, over 70% were seen once. ViraFEST assay sequencing came after antigen-specific CD4+ T cells were expanded with viral peptide pools. At the end of roughly 9 days of culture, CD4+ T cells were isolated. Every participant took two doses of the BNT162b2 or mRNA-1273 vaccine. On days 3 and 7, fresh IL-2 medium replaced half the medium. The CDR3 sequence is 13 residues long. The ends were cut back, 5 bases at V and 8 bases at J, with 15 bases in the middle. Germline assignment: CDR1 SGHTA and CDR2 FQGNSA. As concerns this clone: Its antigen remains unidentified.

Regarding the study as a whole: Healthy vaccinees had only 1 of 255 vaccine-induced clones cross-react with common cold coronaviruses.

The TCR was taken from a human donor who received a COVID-19 vaccine. The genes are TRBV7-2 and TRBJ1-2; D is unresolved. The material sequenced was CD4+ T cells from PBMCs cultured with SARS-CoV-2 spike peptides, taken after COVID-19 vaccination. CDR3 DNA: TGTGCCAGCAGCCGTGAGACGGTTAGCGGCTACACCTTC. It yields the protein CASSRETVSGYTF.